Shown below are 8 T cell receptor beta chains from a single sample sequenced in a study of cytomegalovirus exposure and HLA in healthy donors. Method: immunoSEQ multiplex PCR; TCRdb's copy keeps in-frame clones and lacks some. The data show 250,000 to 300,000 clones, around 90% seen once. Sequenced sample: PBMCs. The source of these receptors is a woman aged 18-35 years in good health and CMV-seronegative.

The chain uses TRBV5-1 and TRBJ2-3; no definite D call. V was trimmed by 2 bases and J by 0 bases, leaving 7 bases between them. Germline V gene sequence: CDR1 SGHRS, CDR2 YFSETQ. The CDR3 extends over 14 amino acids. The CDR3 is CASSFSTSTDTQYF. CDR3 coding DNA: TGCGCCAGCAGCTTTTCTACCAGCACAGATACGCAGTATTTT.

The V call is TRBV6-5, the J call TRBJ2-3; 13 positions agree with TRBD2. The junction had 2 bases not matched to a gene; V was cut back by 5 bases and J by 3 bases. From germline, CDR1 is MNHEY and CDR2 SVGAGI. This CDR3 is 15 amino acids long. Written as DNA, the CDR3 is TGTGCCAGCAGTCCGGGACTAGCGGGGACAGATACGCAGTATTTT. Amino acid sequence: CASSPGLAGTDTQYF.

The V call is TRBV27, the J call TRBJ2-1, with D possibly TRBD1 on 6 matching bases. V lost 7 bases, J lost 2 bases, and 9 bases lay in between. Looked up from germline, CDR1 is MNHEY and CDR2 is SMNVEV (reference sequence). This CDR3 contains 13 residues. CDR3 nucleotide sequence: TGTGCCAGCACTGGGGGCCCCTACAATGAGCAGTTCTTC. It is translated as CASTGGPYNEQFF.

This clone was seen once. J is TRBJ2-2 and V is TRBV4-1; TRBD1 matches at 10 bases. There are 16 residues in the CDR3. Germline CDR1 is MGHRA and CDR2 is YSYEKL. Trimming cost V 3 bases and J 1 base; bases outside gene matches: 2. CDR3 in DNA: TGCGCCAGCAGCCACAGGACAGGGGGGAACACCGGGGAGCTGTTTTTT. Translating it yields CASSHRTGGNTGELFF.

The sample holds a few counts of this clone. This rearrangement joins TRBV7-8 to TRBJ1-6; tentatively, D is TRBD1 (6 bases). CDR1 is SGHVS, CDR2 FQNEAQ, per germline. V gave up 1 base and J gave up 9 bases, with 13 bases separating them. The CDR3 spans 15 residues. In DNA, the CDR3 is TGTGCCAGCAGCTTAGGGCCAGGGGCAGCTTCACCCCTCCACTTT. It codes for CASSLGPGAASPLHF.

The V call is TRBV27, the J call TRBJ2-3; 12 bases line up with TRBD2. Germline CDR1 MNHEY, CDR2 SMNVEV (reference sequence). Trimming removed 8 bases from V and 4 bases from J; junction bases left unmatched: 4. The CDR3 covers 14 residues. Here the CDR3 DNA reads TGTGCCAGCTCTTGGACTAGCGGGGCAGATACGCAGTATTTT. It is translated as CASSWTSGADTQYF.

The chain recombines TRBV2 with TRBJ2-3; 7 nucleotides line up with TRBD1. Trimming removed 8 bases from V and 1 base from J; junction bases left unmatched: 0. The CDR3 totals 12 residues. Per germline, CDR1 SNHLY and CDR2 FYNNEI. The CDR3: CASQGGTDTQYF. CDR3 coding DNA: TGTGCCAGCCAGGGGGGCACAGATACGCAGTATTTT. Variable domain in full (rest from reference TRBV2 and TRBJ2-3): EPEVTQTPSHQVTQMGQEVILRCVPISNHLYFYWYRQILGQKVEFLVSFYNNEISEKSEIFDDQFSVERPDGSNFTLKIRSTKLEDSAMYFCASQGGTDTQYFGPGTRLTVL.

The chain is built from TRBV5-1 and TRBJ1-1, with TRBD1 matching over 9 bases. J was trimmed by 6 bases and V by 5 bases; bases with no gene match: 11. Germline CDR1 is SGHRS and CDR2 is YFSETQ. The CDR3 extends over 15 amino acids. In DNA form, the CDR3 reads TGCGCCAGCAGAACCATAACAGGGGGCAGCGCTGAAGCTTTCTTT. Translating gives CASRTITGGSAEAFF.